This T cell receptor beta chain emerged from a study of T cell changes during pregnancy in multiple sclerosis. Trimming shortened V by 1 base and J by 2 bases, and 21 bases separated the two germline ends. Germline lookup yields CDR1 SGHRS and CDR2 YFSETQ. The CDR3 consists of 18 residues. TCRdb's table, derived via immunoSEQ multiplex PCR, lists solely in-frame clones and lacks some. Seen here are 45,000 to 60,000 clones, 85% to 95% observed once, and the top ten hold approximately 0.62%. The chain combines TRBV5-1 with TRBJ2-5; a possible D gene is TRBD2 (7 bases). Sequenced here: CD4+ T cells from peripheral blood mononuclear cells, sampled in the third trimester of pregnancy. This TCR was recovered from a female donor with multiple sclerosis, enrolled in a pregnancy study. CDR3: CASSLWGGSGQPQETQYF. The CDR3 DNA reads as TGCGCCAGCAGCTTGTGGGGGGGATCGGGACAACCTCAAGAGACCCAGTACTTC.